These 12 T cell receptor beta chains came from one sample sequenced in a study of cytomegalovirus exposure and HLA in healthy donors. Amplification used 60 Vbeta primers and 13 Jbeta primers. Data came from immunoSEQ multiplex PCR; TCRdb stores just in-frame clones and leaves some out. This table has 210,000 or so clones, about 80% appearing once. Sequenced material: PBMCs. Every receptor here comes from a man between 18 and 35 years old in good health and CMV-seronegative.

J is TRBJ2-7 and V is TRBV7-2; 9 bases map to TRBD1. The V gene's germline CDR1 is SGHTA and CDR2 FQGNSA. CDR3 length: 15 amino acids. Trimming took 5 bases from V and 4 from J; bases not matched to a gene: 9. CDR3 protein: CASSAGTGRSYEQYF. The CDR3 coding sequence is TGTGCCAGCAGCGCTGGGACAGGGAGGAGTTACGAGCAGTACTTC.

The chain carries TRBV27 and TRBJ2-4; tentatively, D is TRBD1 (5 bases). Trimming stripped 3 bases from V and 8 bases from J, with 17 bases between. CDR3 size: 15 residues. The germline CDR1 and CDR2 sequences are MNHEY and SMNVEV (reference sequence). In DNA, the CDR3 is TGTGCCAGCAGTTTGGCAGGGTCGGTATTCGACATTCAGTACTTC. Translation: CASSLAGSVFDIQYF.

The V call is TRBV10-3, the J call TRBJ1-4; D not certain. Germline V gene data show CDR1 as ENHRY and CDR2 as SYGVKD. Trimming stripped 2 bases from V and 8 bases from J, with 21 bases between. The CDR3 totals 17 residues. For the CDR3, the DNA is TGTGCCATCAGTGAGGGAGATAATGGAGTGGTTGAGGAAAAACTGTTTTTT. The encoded protein is CAISEGDNGVVEEKLFF.

The chain combines TRBV9 with TRBJ2-3, with D tentatively TRBD1 (6 bases). CDR1 is SGDLS, CDR2 YYNGEE, per germline. This CDR3 has 14 amino acids. The V end was cut by 3 bases, the J end by 4 bases, with 12 bases between. In DNA, the CDR3 is TGTGCCAGCAGCGAGAACAGGGATGCAGATACGCAGTATTTT. Protein product: CASSENRDADTQYF.

The chain joins TRBV4-3 to TRBJ2-2; a possible D gene is TRBD1 (6 bases). Trimming left V 5 bases short and J 1 base short, with 14 bases between. Germline V gene lookup returns CDR1 LGHNA and CDR2 YSLEER. This CDR3 comprises 16 residues. In DNA, the CDR3 is TGCGCCAGCAGCAATACAGGGCGAATGAACACCGGGGAGCTGTTTTTT. Residues: CASSNTGRMNTGELFF.

The CDR3 sequence is CASSPPPGARRTEAFF. DNA for the CDR3: TGTGCCAGTAGTCCGCCGCCAGGGGCCAGACGCACTGAAGCTTTCTTT. This chain connects TRBV19 to TRBJ1-1, with a possible D match to TRBD1 (6 bases). The V gene lost 5 bases and the J gene lost 4 bases, with 20 bases spanning the gap. This CDR3 region has 16 residues. CDR1 is LNHDA, CDR2 SQIVND, per germline (reference sequence).

V and J are TRBV4-1 and TRBJ1-6; D uncertain. The ends were cut back, 0 bases at V and 8 bases at J, with 11 bases in the middle. The CDR3 extends over 15 amino acids. Germline assignment: CDR1 MGHRA and CDR2 YSYEKL. The DNA for the CDR3 is TGCGCCAGCAGCCAAGATCACAGCCTTGATTCACCCCTCCACTTT. This translates into CASSQDHSLDSPLHF.

This sequence joins TRBV7-3 and TRBJ2-7; TRBD1 matches 9 bases. Germline CDR1 reads SGHTA; CDR2 reads FQGTGA. The CDR3 runs to 14 residues. The J segment lost 6 bases and the V segment lost 5 bases, leaving 8 bases of the junction unmatched. The CDR3 coding sequence is TGTGCCAGCAGCGAACAGGGGGCGCAAGCCGAGCAGTACTTC. Its protein product is CASSEQGAQAEQYF.

J is TRBJ2-7 and V is TRBV5-1; 7 bases are a match to TRBD1. This CDR3 contains 14 residues. The V segment lost 5 bases and the J segment 3 bases; nucleotides outside the gene matches: 8. Germline assignment: CDR1 SGHRS and CDR2 YFSETQ. CDR3 DNA: TGCGCCAGCAGTCCCCCCGGGGACAGCTACGAGCAGTACTTC. Its translation is CASSPPGDSYEQYF.

The rearrangement joins TRBV6-1 to TRBJ1-6; D perhaps matches TRBD1 (6 bases). Trimming took 5 bases from V and 9 from J, leaving 14 bases between them. CDR1 and CDR2 (germline): MNHNS, SASEGT. The CDR3 runs 14 residues. The chain's CDR3 is CASSSAGEGSPLHF. CDR3 nucleotide sequence: TGTGCCAGCAGTTCGGCAGGGGAGGGTTCACCCCTCCACTTT.

This chain uses TRBV6-1 with TRBJ1-1, with no clear D. The germline V and J ends were trimmed by 3 bases and 4 bases, with 12 bases remaining between them. The germline CDR1 and CDR2 sequences are MNHNS and SASEGT. The CDR3 is 14 amino acids. The CDR3 sequence is CASSDLGAGTEAFF. CDR3 sequence (DNA): TGTGCCAGCAGTGATCTGGGTGCGGGCACTGAAGCTTTCTTT.

V is TRBV9 and J is TRBJ1-3, with 7 bases fitting TRBD1. This CDR3 is built from 15 residues. Trimming at V came to 4 bases and at J to 0 bases, leaving 4 bases not matched to a gene. The germline V gene encodes CDR1 SGDLS and CDR2 YYNGEE. The CDR3 DNA follows: TGTGCCAGCAGCTTGGGACAGCTCTCTGGAAACACCATATATTTT. Translation: CASSLGQLSGNTIYF.